The 12 T cell receptor beta chains reported below all come from one sample, sequenced in a study of T cells in Graves' hyperthyroidism and ophthalmopathy. RNA transcripts provided the source from which TCR beta CDR3 regions were amplified. The HTBI primer set drove a first-round RT-PCR of the TCR CDR3. MiXCR was run by TCRdb on the multiplex PCR reads, yielding one entry per CDR3 protein. The table lists 330,000 or so distinct CDR3 sequences, 15% to 20% of them singletons. Sequencing input: blood. All receptors come from a man in his fifties with Graves' ophthalmopathy.

This clonotype appeared many times. This chain connects TRBV20-1 to TRBJ2-7; 9 bases line up with TRBD1. This CDR3 spans 17 amino acids. Germline CDR1 reads DFQATT; CDR2 reads SNEGSKA (reference sequence). The trim removed 1 base at V and 4 bases at J, leaving 14 bases unmatched. CDR3 coding DNA: TGCAGTGCTAGAGCCCCCCCCGACAGGGGGATAGGGTACGAGCAGTACTTC. Translated: CSARAPPDRGIGYEQYF.

This clonotype has at least ten counts. This chain connects TRBV11-2 to TRBJ2-3, with D uncertain. In germline, CDR1 is SGHAT, CDR2 FQNNGV. Trimming shortened V by 5 bases and J by 2 bases, and 14 bases separated the two germline ends. The CDR3 length is 15 residues. The DNA for the CDR3 is TGTGCCAGCAGCCTCAATCGCGTATTCACAGATACGCAGTATTTT. Encoded protein: CASSLNRVFTDTQYF.

This clonotype was picked up a small number of times. The gene calls are TRBV4-1 and TRBJ2-1; unclear D gene. V was clipped by 4 bases and J by 3 bases, with 16 bases between them. Germline V gene data show CDR1 as MGHRA and CDR2 as YSYEKL. The CDR3 runs to 16 residues. Here the CDR3 reads CASSPSAAVSYNEQFF. The CDR3 DNA reads TGCGCCAGCAGCCCTTCCGCGGCGGTTAGCTACAATGAGCAGTTCTTC.

V and J are TRBV7-2 and TRBJ1-5, with D possibly being TRBD1 (5 bases). The CDR3 covers 14 residues. Per the germline V gene, CDR1 is SGHTA and CDR2 is FQGNSA. V was cut by 1 base and J by 6 bases, with 10 bases left in between. CDR3 residues: CASSLVGDGQPQHF. CDR3 DNA sequence: TGTGCCAGCAGCTTAGTAGGGGATGGTCAGCCCCAGCATTTT.

This clonotype was counted a few times. The rearrangement joins TRBV20-1 to TRBJ1-5; no firm D call. The germline V gene encodes CDR1 DFQATT and CDR2 SNEGSKA (reference sequence). V was cut by 7 bases and J by 6 bases, with 19 bases left in between. The CDR3 runs to 14 residues. The CDR3 DNA is TGCAGTGTTAGGTTTGGCCCATCCAGTCAGCCCCAGCATTTT. Translated, it gives CSVRFGPSSQPQHF.

This clonotype has a count of ten or more. V gene TRBV2 combines with J gene TRBJ2-7; no definite D call. CDR1 and CDR2 (germline): SNHLY, FYNNEI. With 6 bases removed from V and 0 bases from J, the gap between germline ends came to 9 bases. CDR3 length: 13 residues. The CDR3 DNA is TGTGCCAGCAGGCCTCGAAGCTCCTACGAGCAGTACTTC. Encoded protein: CASRPRSSYEQYF.

The chain combines TRBV20-1 with TRBJ2-5; 7 bases agree with TRBD2. Trimming cost V 0 bases and J 4 bases; bases outside gene matches: 8. Germline-derived CDR1 and CDR2 are DFQATT and SNEGSKA (reference sequence). This CDR3 has 15 amino acids. CDR3 residues: CSAREFRDYGETQYF. The CDR3 DNA is TGCAGTGCTAGAGAATTCCGGGACTATGGAGAGACCCAGTACTTC.

This clonotype was counted many times. V gene TRBV20-1 combines with J gene TRBJ2-7; D might be TRBD1 or TRBD2, each matching 5 bases. The CDR3 sequence is 12 residues long. V dropped 3 bases and J dropped 4 bases, with 10 bases sitting between them. Per the germline V gene, CDR1 is DFQATT and CDR2 is SNEGSKA (reference sequence). CDR3 bases: TGCAGTGCTAGCACCGGGGCTTACGAGCAGTACTTC. Protein sequence: CSASTGAYEQYF.

Only a few counts were recorded for this clonotype. This chain uses TRBV20-1 with TRBJ2-5, with TRBD2 matching over 7 bases. V was pared by 5 bases and J by 5 bases, with 8 bases of the junction left unmatched. The CDR3 is 13 amino acids. Germline V gene sequence: CDR1 DFQATT, CDR2 SNEGSKA (reference sequence). CDR3 nucleotides: TGCAGTGCTCCTAGAGCGGGGTGGGAGACCCAGTACTTC. Its translation is CSAPRAGWETQYF.

This clonotype was recorded many times. This chain joins TRBV7-9 and TRBJ2-5; no firm D call. CDR1 SEHNR and CDR2 FQNEAQ come from the germline V gene (reference sequence). The germline V and J ends were trimmed by 2 bases and 3 bases, with 7 bases remaining between them. The CDR3 length is 13 residues. Here the CDR3 reads CASSLSGEETQYF. For the CDR3, the DNA is TGTGCCAGCAGCTTAAGTGGGGAAGAGACCCAGTACTTC.

This clonotype was recorded many times. This chain connects TRBV7-9 to TRBJ1-1; D is unresolved. The CDR3 sequence is 14 residues long. V was pared by 0 bases and J by 1 base, with 6 bases between. CDR1 and CDR2 (germline): SEHNR, FQNEAQ (reference sequence). Written as DNA, the CDR3 is TGTGCCAGCAGCTTAGCCTATGGGAACACTGAAGCTTTCTTT. It yields the protein CASSLAYGNTEAFF.

The chain has TRBV3-1 and TRBJ1-2, with D hard to call. From germline, CDR1 is LGHDT and CDR2 YNNKEL (reference sequence). The V end lost 3 bases, the J end lost 6 bases, and 11 bases lay between the germline ends. This CDR3 spans 13 amino acids. This CDR3 reads CASSHTRTDGYTF. DNA for the CDR3: TGTGCCAGCAGCCATACCCGGACCGATGGCTACACCTTC.